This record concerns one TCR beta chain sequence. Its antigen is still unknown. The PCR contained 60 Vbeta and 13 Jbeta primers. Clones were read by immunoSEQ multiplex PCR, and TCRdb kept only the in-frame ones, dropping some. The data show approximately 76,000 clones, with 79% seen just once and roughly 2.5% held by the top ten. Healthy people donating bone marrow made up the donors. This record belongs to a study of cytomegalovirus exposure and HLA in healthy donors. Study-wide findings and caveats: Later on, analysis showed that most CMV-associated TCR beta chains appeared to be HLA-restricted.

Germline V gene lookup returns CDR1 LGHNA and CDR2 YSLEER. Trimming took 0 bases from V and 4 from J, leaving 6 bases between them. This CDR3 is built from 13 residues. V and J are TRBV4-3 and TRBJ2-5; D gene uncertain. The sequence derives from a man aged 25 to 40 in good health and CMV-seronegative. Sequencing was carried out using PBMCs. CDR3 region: CASSQDVRETQYF. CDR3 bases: TGCGCCAGCAGCCAAGATGTGCGAGAGACCCAGTACTTC.